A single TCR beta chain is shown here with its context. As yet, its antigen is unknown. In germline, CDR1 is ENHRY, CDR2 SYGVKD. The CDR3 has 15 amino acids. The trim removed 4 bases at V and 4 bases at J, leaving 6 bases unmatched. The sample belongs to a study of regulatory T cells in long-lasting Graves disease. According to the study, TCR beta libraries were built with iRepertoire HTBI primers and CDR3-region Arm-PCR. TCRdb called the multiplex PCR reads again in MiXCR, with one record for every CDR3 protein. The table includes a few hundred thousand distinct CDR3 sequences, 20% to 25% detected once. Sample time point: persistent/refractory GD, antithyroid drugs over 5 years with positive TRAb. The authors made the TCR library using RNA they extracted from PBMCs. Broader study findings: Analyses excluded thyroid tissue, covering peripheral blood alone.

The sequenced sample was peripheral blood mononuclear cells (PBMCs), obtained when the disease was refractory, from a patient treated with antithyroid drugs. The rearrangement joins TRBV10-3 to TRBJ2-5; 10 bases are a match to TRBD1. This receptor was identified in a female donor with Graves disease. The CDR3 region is CAISGGTGVRETQYF. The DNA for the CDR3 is TGTGCCATCAGTGGCGGGACAGGGGTCCGAGAGACCCAGTACTTC.